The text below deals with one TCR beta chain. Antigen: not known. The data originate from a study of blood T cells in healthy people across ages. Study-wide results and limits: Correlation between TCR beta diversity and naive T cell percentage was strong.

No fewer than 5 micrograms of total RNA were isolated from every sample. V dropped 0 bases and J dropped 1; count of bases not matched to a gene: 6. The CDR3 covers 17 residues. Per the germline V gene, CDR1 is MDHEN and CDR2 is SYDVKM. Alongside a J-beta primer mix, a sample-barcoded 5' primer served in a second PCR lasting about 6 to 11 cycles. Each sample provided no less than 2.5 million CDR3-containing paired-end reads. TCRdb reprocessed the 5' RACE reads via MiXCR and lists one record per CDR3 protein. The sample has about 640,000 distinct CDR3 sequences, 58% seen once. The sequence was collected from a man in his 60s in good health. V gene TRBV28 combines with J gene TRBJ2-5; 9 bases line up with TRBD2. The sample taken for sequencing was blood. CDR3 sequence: CASSLWKAGGPQETQYF. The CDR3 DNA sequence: TGTGCCAGCAGTTTATGGAAAGCGGGGGGACCCCAAGAGACCCAGTACTTC. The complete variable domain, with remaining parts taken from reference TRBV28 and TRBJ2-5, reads DVKVTQSSRYLVKRTGEKVFLECVQDMDHENMFWYRQDPGLGLRLIYFSYDVKMKEKGDIPEGYSVSREKKERFSLILESASTNQTSMYLCASSLWKAGGPQETQYFGPGTRLLVL.